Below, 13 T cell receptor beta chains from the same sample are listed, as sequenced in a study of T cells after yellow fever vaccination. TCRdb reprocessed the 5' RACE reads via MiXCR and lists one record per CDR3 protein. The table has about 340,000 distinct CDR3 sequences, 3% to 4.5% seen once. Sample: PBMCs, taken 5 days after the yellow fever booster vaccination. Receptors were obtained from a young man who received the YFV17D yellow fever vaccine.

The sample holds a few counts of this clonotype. CDR3 coding DNA: TGCGCCAGCAGCCAAGAGAGGGGCGGTTCCTATGGCTACACCTTC. Its protein is CASSQERGGSYGYTF. The rearrangement links TRBV4-1 to TRBJ1-2; D is possibly TRBD1 (5 bases). CDR3 length: 15 amino acids. Germline values: CDR1 MGHRA, CDR2 YSYEKL. V lost 0 bases and J 4 bases, leaving 12 bases between the germline ends.

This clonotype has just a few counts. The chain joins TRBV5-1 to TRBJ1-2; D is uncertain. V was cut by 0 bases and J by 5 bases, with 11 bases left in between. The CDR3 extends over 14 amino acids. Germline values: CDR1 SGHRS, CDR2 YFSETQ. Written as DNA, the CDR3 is TGCGCCAGCAGCTTGGGAGAGCCGTTTTATGGCTACACCTTC. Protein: CASSLGEPFYGYTF.

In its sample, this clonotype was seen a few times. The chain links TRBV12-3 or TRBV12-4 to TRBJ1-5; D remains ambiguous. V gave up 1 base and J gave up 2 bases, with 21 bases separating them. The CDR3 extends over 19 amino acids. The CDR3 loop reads CASSLGVGLVQRRNQPQHF. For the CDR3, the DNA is TGTGCCAGCAGTTTAGGGGTCGGGCTCGTACAGCGTCGCAATCAGCCCCAGCATTTT.

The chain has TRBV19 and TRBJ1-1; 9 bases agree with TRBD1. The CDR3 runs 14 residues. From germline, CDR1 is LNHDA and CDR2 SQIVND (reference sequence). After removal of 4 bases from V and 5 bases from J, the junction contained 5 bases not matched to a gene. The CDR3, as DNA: TGTGCCAGTAGTACGGGACAGGGATGGACTGAAGCTTTCTTT. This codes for CASSTGQGWTEAFF.

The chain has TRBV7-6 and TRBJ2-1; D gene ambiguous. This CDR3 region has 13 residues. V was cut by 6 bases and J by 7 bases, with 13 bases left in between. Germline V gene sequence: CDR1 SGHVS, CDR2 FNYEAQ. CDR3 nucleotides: TGTGCCAGCAGTTACCGACTGGGGAATGAGCAGTTCTTC. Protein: CASSYRLGNEQFF.

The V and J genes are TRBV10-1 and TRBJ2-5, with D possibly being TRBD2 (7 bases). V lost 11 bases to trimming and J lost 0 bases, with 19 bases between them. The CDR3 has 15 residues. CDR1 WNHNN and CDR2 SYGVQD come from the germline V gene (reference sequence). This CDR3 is CAGYGGGAYQETQYF. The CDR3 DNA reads TGCGCCGGATATGGCGGGGGCGCCTACCAAGAGACCCAGTACTTC.

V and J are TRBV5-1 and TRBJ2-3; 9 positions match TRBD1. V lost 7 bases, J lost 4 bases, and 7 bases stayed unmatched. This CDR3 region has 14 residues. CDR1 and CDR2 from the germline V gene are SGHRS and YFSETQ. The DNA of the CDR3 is TGCGCCAGCTCGGACAGGGGATTTTCAGATACGCAGTATTTT. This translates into CASSDRGFSDTQYF.

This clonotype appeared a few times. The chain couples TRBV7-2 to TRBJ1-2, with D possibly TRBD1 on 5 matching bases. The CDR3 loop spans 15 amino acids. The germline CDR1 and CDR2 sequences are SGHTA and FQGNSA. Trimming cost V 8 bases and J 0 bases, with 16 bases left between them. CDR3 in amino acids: CASRSGTLANYGYTF. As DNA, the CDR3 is TGTGCCAGCCGCTCAGGGACCCTTGCTAACTATGGCTACACCTTC.

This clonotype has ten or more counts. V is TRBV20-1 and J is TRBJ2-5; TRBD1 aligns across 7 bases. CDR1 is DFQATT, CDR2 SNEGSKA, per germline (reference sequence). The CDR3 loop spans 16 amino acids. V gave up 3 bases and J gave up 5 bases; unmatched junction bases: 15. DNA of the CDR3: TGCAGTGCTAGTGCCATACCCCGGACAGGAGTCGAGACCCAGTACTTC. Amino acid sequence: CSASAIPRTGVETQYF.

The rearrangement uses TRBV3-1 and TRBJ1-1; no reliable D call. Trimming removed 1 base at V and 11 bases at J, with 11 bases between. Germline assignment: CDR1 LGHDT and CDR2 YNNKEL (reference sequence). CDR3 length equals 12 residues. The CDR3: CASSQAVGSAFF. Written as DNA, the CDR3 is TGTGCCAGCAGCCAAGCTGTGGGGTCCGCTTTCTTT.

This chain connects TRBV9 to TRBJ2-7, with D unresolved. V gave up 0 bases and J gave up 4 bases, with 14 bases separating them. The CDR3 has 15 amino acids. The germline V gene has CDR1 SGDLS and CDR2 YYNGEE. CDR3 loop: CASSVGPGAVYEQYF. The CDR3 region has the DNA TGTGCCAGCAGCGTAGGCCCGGGTGCGGTGTACGAGCAGTACTTC.

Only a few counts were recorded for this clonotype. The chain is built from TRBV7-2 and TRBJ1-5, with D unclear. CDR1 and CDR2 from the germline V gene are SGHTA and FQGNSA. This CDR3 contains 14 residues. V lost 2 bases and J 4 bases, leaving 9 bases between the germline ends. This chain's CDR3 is CASSLSRINQPQHF. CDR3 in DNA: TGTGCCAGCAGCTTATCGCGGATTAATCAGCCCCAGCATTTT.

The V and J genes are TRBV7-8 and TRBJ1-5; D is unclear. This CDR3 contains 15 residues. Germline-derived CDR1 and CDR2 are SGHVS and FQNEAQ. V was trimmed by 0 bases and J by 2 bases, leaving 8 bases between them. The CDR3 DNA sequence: TGTGCCAGCAGCTTAGCGCACATCCGCAATCAGCCCCAGCATTTT. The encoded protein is CASSLAHIRNQPQHF.